This T cell receptor (beta chain) was recovered during a study of shared clonotypes between healthy human individuals. Points from the study as a whole: Only blood samples were collected, and tissue repertoires likely differ.

Deep-level settings were used for running the assay. In the study's own analysis: ImmunoSEQ output lacked quality scores and full-length reads, limiting matched filtering. Libraries were prepared by immunoSEQ multiplex PCR; TCRdb keeps only in-frame clonotypes and omits some of them. V and J calls and clone size come straight from that table; D and trimming were deduced from the DNA. The table includes roughly 760,000 clones, approximately 79% detected once. About this clone itself: No antigen is known for it.

The germline V gene encodes CDR1 SGHNT and CDR2 YYREEE (reference sequence). The germline V and J ends were trimmed by 2 bases and 7 bases, with 15 bases remaining between them. This CDR3 is built from 14 residues. The sequence was obtained from a woman in her twenties or thirties in good health. This chain links TRBV5-4 with TRBJ2-5; no clear D. The sample was memory CD4+ T cells sorted from blood. As for subset: CD45RA-negative fraction. CDR3: CASSFPGESVTQYF. The CDR3 DNA reads TGTGCCAGCAGCTTCCCCGGAGAGAGCGTGACCCAGTACTTC.